These 21 T cell receptor beta chains came from one sample sequenced in a study of a mutant IDH1 vaccine in newly diagnosed glioma. Their specific antigens are unknown. Libraries were prepared by immunoSEQ multiplex PCR; TCRdb keeps only in-frame clonotypes and omits some of them. The data contain roughly 28,000 clones, 80% of them singletons. Time point described: week 23, last vaccination. The study gave 300 ug of mutant IDH1 20-mer peptide per vaccine dose, with topical imiquimod. The material was PBMCs, obtained from a glioma patient whose treatment included an IDH1 peptide vaccine. These receptors all come from a woman aged 18-29 years with glioma.

V and J are TRBV27 and TRBJ1-5; no clear D. Germline CDR1 is MNHEY and CDR2 is SMNVEV (reference sequence). CDR3 size: 12 residues. Trimming shortened V by 8 bases and J by 6 bases, and 11 bases separated the two germline ends. The DNA for the CDR3 is TGTGCCAGCGGCCCTTTAAGTCAGCCCCAGCATTTT. Translating gives CASGPLSQPQHF.

The chain joins TRBV9 to TRBJ2-1, with D perhaps matching TRBD1 or TRBD2 (5 bases each). The CDR3 spans 16 residues. Trimming took off 0 bases at V and 3 bases at J, with 13 bases between the two ends. Germline V gene lookup returns CDR1 SGDLS and CDR2 YYNGEE. CDR3 amino acids: CASSVDGGVNYNEQFF. DNA for the CDR3: TGTGCCAGCAGCGTAGATGGGGGAGTTAACTACAATGAGCAGTTCTTC.

The genes are TRBV11-2 and TRBJ2-3, with no clear D. The CDR3 loop spans 15 amino acids. From germline, CDR1 is SGHAT and CDR2 FQNNGV. The V and J ends lost 1 base and 0 bases respectively, with 8 bases between them. This CDR3 reads CASSLAPRSTDTQYF. The CDR3 bases are TGTGCCAGCAGCTTAGCTCCCCGCAGCACAGATACGCAGTATTTT.

This sequence joins TRBV20-1 and TRBJ2-3, with 7 bases lining up with TRBD2. V trimming: 3 bases; J trimming: 6 bases; junction bases outside the gene matches: 0. The CDR3 totals 11 residues. CDR1 and CDR2 from the germline V gene are DFQATT and SNEGSKA (reference sequence). The CDR3 DNA reads TGCAGTGCTAGGGGAGGGGATACGCAGTATTTT. Protein product: CSARGGDTQYF.

The rearrangement uses TRBV5-1 and TRBJ2-1, with D possibly being TRBD2 (6 bases). CDR1 and CDR2 from the germline V gene are SGHRS and YFSETQ. V lost 2 bases and J lost 2, with 14 bases in between. There are 16 residues in the CDR3. The CDR3 protein is CASSFGSGRTYNEQFF. CDR3 sequence (DNA): TGCGCCAGCAGCTTTGGTAGCGGAAGAACCTACAATGAGCAGTTCTTC.

The rearrangement links TRBV7-9 to TRBJ1-2; D uncertain. There are 14 residues in the CDR3. CDR1 is SEHNR, CDR2 FQNEAQ, per germline (reference sequence). V was cut by 5 bases and J by 5 bases, with 15 bases left in between. The CDR3 coding sequence is TGTGCCAGCAGCCCCCCTTTGGCAGAGTATGGCTACACCTTC. It translates to CASSPPLAEYGYTF.

The chain links TRBV6-5 to TRBJ2-7; D is unclear. CDR1 MNHEY and CDR2 SVGAGI come from the germline V gene. Between the trimmed V and J ends, which lost 4 bases and 2 bases, there was a span of 15 bases. This CDR3 has 15 residues. CDR3 DNA: TGTGCCAGCAGTTTCCACGGGCGCAGCGCCTACGAGCAGTACTTC. Encoded protein: CASSFHGRSAYEQYF.

The chain couples TRBV5-8 to TRBJ1-1; D may be TRBD1 (6 bases). This CDR3 is built from 13 residues. Germline V gene sequence: CDR1 SGHTS, CDR2 YDEGEE. The ends were cut back, 4 bases at V and 6 bases at J, with 13 bases in the middle. The CDR3 DNA reads as TGTGCCAGCAGCATGAGGGGGTGGGCTGAAGCTTTCTTT. It specifies CASSMRGWAEAFF.

To note about this clone: The limits of the CDR3 on the DNA are not certain, so only TCRdb's listed CDR3 is given. V usage is TRBV13 and J usage is TRBJ2-2; the table names TRBD2, a call not compared with the DNA. The V gene's germline CDR1 is PRHDT and CDR2 FYEKMQ (reference sequence). Inclusive of both ends, the CDR3 amounts to 14 amino acids. The CDR3 protein is CASRGSFGAGELFF.

The genes are TRBV19 and TRBJ1-5; no firm D call. V dropped 3 bases and J dropped 9 bases, with 15 bases sitting between them. Germline CDR1 reads LNHDA; CDR2 reads SQIVND (reference sequence). The CDR3 consists of 14 residues. The CDR3 is CASSIPGPVLPQHF. CDR3 DNA: TGTGCCAGTAGTATCCCCGGTCCCGTATTGCCCCAGCATTTT.

The J gene is TRBJ1-5, the V gene TRBV7-2; perhaps TRBD1 as D (6 bases). The CDR3 has 13 amino acids. V was trimmed by 5 bases and J by 3 bases, leaving 8 bases between them. Germline V gene lookup returns CDR1 SGHTA and CDR2 FQGNSA. This chain's CDR3 is CASSGQNNQPQHF. The CDR3 region has the DNA TGTGCCAGCAGCGGACAGAACAATCAGCCCCAGCATTTT.

J is TRBJ2-2 and V is TRBV27; 7 bases are shared with TRBD1. Germline V gives CDR1 MNHEY, CDR2 SMNVEV (reference sequence). CDR3 length: 17 residues. V shed 2 bases, J shed 5 bases, and the junction held 11 bases outside the gene matches. The DNA of the CDR3 is TGTGCCAGCAGTTTAAGGGGGTGGGGACAGTCGACCGGGGAGCTGTTTTTT. Protein: CASSLRGWGQSTGELFF.

This chain connects TRBV11-2 to TRBJ2-3; 8 nucleotides match TRBD1. The CDR3 has 14 residues. Germline V gene sequence: CDR1 SGHAT, CDR2 FQNNGV. Trimming took 3 bases from V and 6 from J; bases not matched to a gene: 5. CDR3 sequence reads: CASSLDRARDTQYF. For the CDR3, the DNA is TGTGCCAGCAGCTTGGACAGGGCCAGGGATACGCAGTATTTT.

The V call is TRBV19, the J call TRBJ1-6; 11 bases align to TRBD1. Germline values: CDR1 LNHDA, CDR2 SQIVND (reference sequence). V was pared by 7 bases and J by 5 bases, with 7 bases of the junction left unmatched. The CDR3 totals 16 residues. The chain's CDR3 is CASTPWTGGDNSPLHF. The CDR3 DNA is TGTGCCAGTACCCCCTGGACAGGGGGCGATAATTCACCCCTCCACTTT.

The V gene is TRBV20-1, the J gene TRBJ1-4; D is ambiguous. The length of the CDR3 is 11 residues. Between the trimmed V and J ends, which lost 0 bases and 8 bases, there was a span of 4 bases. Per germline, CDR1 DFQATT and CDR2 SNEGSKA (reference sequence). The CDR3 DNA reads TGCAGTGCTAGAGAATGGGAAAAACTGTTTTTT. This sequence encodes CSAREWEKLFF.

The chain recombines TRBV6-5 with TRBJ1-1; no reliable D call. Trimming pared 7 bases from V and 0 bases from J, leaving 12 bases between. This CDR3 is 14 amino acids long. Germline V lookup: CDR1 MNHEY, CDR2 SVGAGI. The CDR3 nucleotides are TGTGCCAGCACCAACGAGGGTATGAACACTGAAGCTTTCTTT. This encodes CASTNEGMNTEAFF.

V usage is TRBV15 and J usage is TRBJ1-2; unclear D gene. Trimming took 0 bases from V and 8 from J, leaving 13 bases between them. Germline CDR1 LNHNV, CDR2 YYDKDF (reference sequence). The CDR3 extends over 14 amino acids. The CDR3 sequence: CATSRDMAARGYTF. In DNA form, the CDR3 reads TGTGCCACCAGCAGAGATATGGCAGCGAGGGGCTACACCTTC.

V gene TRBV5-1 combines with J gene TRBJ2-1; 7 nucleotides align to TRBD2. CDR1 and CDR2 (germline): SGHRS, YFSETQ. Trimming took 4 bases from V and 7 from J; bases not matched to a gene: 8. This CDR3 comprises 14 residues. CDR3: CASSIDGRTNEQFF. The DNA for the CDR3 is TGCGCCAGCAGCATTGACGGGAGGACTAATGAGCAGTTCTTC.

This clone was counted once. The rearrangement uses TRBV6-5 and TRBJ1-1, with TRBD1 as a possible D gene (5 bases). CDR3 length: 12 residues. Trimming took 10 bases from V and 8 from J, leaving 17 bases between them. CDR1 and CDR2 (germline): MNHEY, SVGAGI. The CDR3 sequence: CATKKQDIEAFF. The CDR3 nucleotides are TGTGCCACAAAAAAGCAGGACATCGAAGCTTTCTTT.

The CDR3: CASRVDGNTGELFF. In nucleotides, the CDR3 is TGTGCCAGCAGGGTCGACGGGAACACCGGGGAGCTGTTTTTT. The chain joins TRBV2 to TRBJ2-2; D not certain. This CDR3 region has 14 residues. The V end lost 6 bases, the J end lost 1 base, and 9 bases lay between the germline ends. CDR1 is SNHLY, CDR2 FYNNEI, per germline.

The V and J genes are TRBV2 and TRBJ2-5, with D perhaps assigned TRBD1 or TRBD2 (5 bases each). Trimming took off 6 bases at V and 1 base at J, with 6 bases between the two ends. Germline V gene sequence: CDR1 SNHLY, CDR2 FYNNEI. This CDR3 is 12 amino acids long. The CDR3 reads CASRGVQETQYF. The CDR3 DNA is TGTGCCAGCAGGGGGGTCCAAGAGACCCAGTACTTC.